What follows are 26 T cell receptor beta chains derived from one specimen sequenced in a study of shared clonotypes between healthy human individuals. The method was immunoSEQ multiplex PCR; TCRdb's version includes in-frame clones alone and lacks a portion of them. The top ten hold approximately 0.13% of the sample, which has some 2,400,000 clones, about 94% seen once. The sample comprised naive CD4+ T cells sorted from blood. Subset described: CD45RA+ positively selected. The source is a man in his late teens or twenties in good health.

The rearrangement uses TRBV2 and TRBJ1-1, with TRBD1 matching 9 bases. Germline V gene data show CDR1 as SNHLY and CDR2 as FYNNEI. The CDR3 has 15 amino acids. The V gene end was trimmed by 7 bases and the J gene end by 2 bases; junction bases not matched to a gene: 8. The CDR3: CASNRPGQGNTEAFF. The CDR3 region has the DNA TGTGCCAGCAACCGACCGGGACAGGGAAACACTGAAGCTTTCTTT.

The gene calls are TRBV11-3 and TRBJ2-3; D might be TRBD2 (5 bases). This CDR3 comprises 14 residues. Per germline, CDR1 SGHNT and CDR2 YENEEA. Trimming cost V 1 base and J 5 bases, with 10 bases left between them. CDR3 loop: CASSLGGSRDTQYF. CDR3 in DNA: TGTGCCAGCAGCTTAGGAGGGAGTAGAGATACGCAGTATTTT. Full variable domain (rest looked up from reference TRBV11-3 and TRBJ2-3): EAGVVQSPRYKIIEKKQPVAFWCNPISGHNTLYWYLQNLGQGPELLIRYENEEAVDDSQLPKDRFSAERLKGVDSTLKIQPAELGDSAVYLCASSLGGSRDTQYFGPGTRLTVL.

The V gene is TRBV25-1, the J gene TRBJ2-3; TRBD2 matches at 13 bases. The germline CDR1 and CDR2 sequences are MGHDK and SYGVNS. J was trimmed by 5 bases and V by 3 bases; bases with no gene match: 5. The length of the CDR3 is 16 residues. The CDR3 DNA sequence: TGTGCCAGCAGTGACAGACTAGCGGGGGGCCGAGATACGCAGTATTTT. This gives the protein CASSDRLAGGRDTQYF. Full variable domain (missing parts from reference TRBV25-1 and TRBJ2-3): EADIYQTPRYLVIGTGKKITLECSQTMGHDKMYWYQQDPGMELHLIHYSYGVNSTEKGDLSSESTVSRIRTEHFPLTLESARPSHTSQYLCASSDRLAGGRDTQYFGPGTRLTVL.

This chain connects TRBV5-1 to TRBJ2-7, with D hard to call. Trimming removed 1 base from V and 7 bases from J, with 12 bases in between. From germline, CDR1 is SGHRS and CDR2 YFSETQ. This CDR3 spans 13 amino acids. CDR3 loop: CASSLTLDGEQYF. For the CDR3, the DNA is TGCGCCAGCAGCTTGACCCTGGACGGAGAGCAGTACTTC.

The genes are TRBV23-1 and TRBJ2-4; TRBD2 might be the D (7 bases). TRBV23-1 is designated an ORF whose function remains uncertain. This CDR3 has 15 residues. The ends were cut back, 8 bases at V and 7 bases at J, with 21 bases in the middle. CDR3 DNA sequence: TGCGCCAGCTTTCCGCCGAGGGGGGGCAAGAACATTCAGTACTTC. As protein: CASFPPRGGKNIQYF.

The rearrangement uses TRBV6-1 and TRBJ2-3, with a weak D call TRBD1 (6 bases). Between the trimmed V and J ends, which lost 8 bases and 0 bases, there was a span of 15 bases. Germline V gene lookup returns CDR1 MNHNS and CDR2 SASEGT. The CDR3 runs 15 residues. DNA for the CDR3: TGTGCCAGCGGCAACAGGGACACTAGCACAGATACGCAGTATTTT. This codes for CASGNRDTSTDTQYF.

Concerning this clone itself: Different DNA sequences within this sample yield the same CDR3. V is TRBV6-5 and J is TRBJ2-7; 8 bases map to TRBD2. Per the germline V gene, CDR1 is MNHEY and CDR2 is SVGAGI. The CDR3 sequence is 12 residues long. Unmatched junction bases numbered 5, after V lost 9 bases and J lost 4 bases. This chain's CDR3 is CASSRGGYEQYF. The CDR3 bases are TGTGCCAGTAGCCGGGGGGGGTACGAGCAGTACTTC.

This chain uses TRBV5-6 with TRBJ1-3; D not resolved. CDR1 is SGHDT and CDR2 is YYEEEE in the germline V gene. Trimming cost V 1 base and J 0 bases, with 17 bases left between them. The CDR3 has 18 amino acids. CDR3 region: CASSLRRLSPSSGNTIYF. CDR3 nucleotide sequence: TGTGCCAGCAGCTTGAGAAGGTTAAGCCCCTCCTCTGGAAACACCATATATTTT.

The chain employs TRBV6-5 and TRBJ1-2; 12 nucleotides agree with TRBD1. The J segment lost 4 bases and the V segment lost 2 bases, leaving 5 bases of the junction unmatched. The CDR3 contains 16 residues. Germline V CDR1 and CDR2: MNHEY, SVGAGI. CDR3 amino acids: CASSYLGTGGGYGYTF. The CDR3 bases are TGTGCCAGCAGTTACCTAGGGACAGGGGGCGGCTATGGCTACACCTTC.

This clone was found once. The J gene is TRBJ1-1, the V gene TRBV14; D unclear. CDR1 SGHDN and CDR2 FVKESK come from the germline V gene. CDR3 length equals 13 residues. V lost 0 bases and J lost 11, with 13 bases in between. CDR3 in amino acids: CASSQDARAEAFF. CDR3 nucleotide sequence: TGTGCCAGCAGCCAAGACGCAAGGGCGGAGGCTTTCTTT. The variable domain in full, completed from reference TRBV14 and TRBJ1-1, reads EAGVTQFPSHSVIEKGQTVTLRCDPISGHDNLYWYRRVMGKEIKFLLHFVKESKQDESGMPNNRFLAERTGGTYSTLKVQPAELEDSGVYFCASSQDARAEAFFGQGTRLTVV.

The J gene is TRBJ1-1, the V gene TRBV7-9; tentatively, D is TRBD1 (6 bases). Trimming pared 3 bases from V and 5 bases from J, leaving 13 bases between. This CDR3 has 14 amino acids. Germline CDR1 SEHNR, CDR2 FQNEAQ (reference sequence). CDR3 coding DNA: TGTGCCAGCAGCTTCGGGGGGCTGGGAACTGAAGCTTTCTTT. This encodes CASSFGGLGTEAFF.

CDR3 residues: CASSPRTGYYNSPLHF. CDR3 DNA: TGTGCCAGCAGCCCTAGGACAGGGTACTATAATTCACCCCTCCACTTT. V gene TRBV7-2 combines with J gene TRBJ1-6, with 8 bases that match TRBD1. CDR3 length: 16 residues. V was pared by 5 bases and J by 3 bases, with 6 bases of the junction left unmatched. Germline CDR1 reads SGHTA; CDR2 reads FQGNSA.

This chain joins TRBV30 and TRBJ1-5; D is unresolved. The CDR3 runs to 20 residues. Germline CDR1 GTSNPN, CDR2 SVGIG (reference sequence). V lost 0 bases to trimming and J lost 0 bases, with 24 bases between them. The CDR3 nucleotides are TGTGCCTGGAGTGTCGGGTCTAGAAGTGGGAAAAAATTTAGCAATCAGCCCCAGCATTTT. Its protein product is CAWSVGSRSGKKFSNQPQHF. The whole variable domain, filled in from reference TRBV30 and TRBJ1-5, reads SQTIHQWPATLVQPVGSPLSLECTVEGTSNPNLYWYRQAAGRGLQLLFYSVGIGQISSEVPQNLSASRPQDRQFILSSKKLLLSDSGFYLCAWSVGSRSGKKFSNQPQHFGDGTRLSIL.

About this clone: The same CDR3 is also encoded by other DNA sequences in this sample. J is TRBJ2-7 and V is TRBV28; D gene ambiguous. V lost 4 bases and J 5 bases, leaving 6 bases between the germline ends. This CDR3 comprises 11 residues. Germline V gene lookup returns CDR1 MDHEN and CDR2 SYDVKM. The CDR3 here is CASSSPNEQYF. The CDR3, as DNA: TGTGCCAGCAGTTCTCCCAACGAGCAGTACTTC.

A note on this clone: Other nucleotide sequences in the sample specify the same CDR3. The V and J genes are TRBV28 and TRBJ1-1; D is ambiguous. This CDR3 is built from 12 residues. The V end was cut by 3 bases, the J end by 7 bases, with 9 bases between. From germline, CDR1 is MDHEN and CDR2 SYDVKM. Here the CDR3 DNA reads TGTGCCAGCAGTTTCGGGAGACGTGAAGCTTTCTTT. As protein: CASSFGRREAFF.

The J gene is TRBJ2-1, the V gene TRBV5-1; 9 bases line up with TRBD1. The germline V gene has CDR1 SGHRS and CDR2 YFSETQ. The trim removed 0 bases at V and 6 bases at J, leaving 10 bases unmatched. This CDR3 spans 17 amino acids. The CDR3 DNA is TGCGCCAGCAGCTTGGAATTCCCGGGACAGGGTAGCAATGAGCAGTTCTTC. It codes for CASSLEFPGQGSNEQFF. Based on the CDR3 plus reference TRBV5-1 and TRBJ2-1, the full variable domain is KAGVTQTPRYLIKTRGQQVTLSCSPISGHRSVSWYQQTPGQGLQFLFEYFSETQRNKGNFPGRFSGRQFSNSRSEMNVSTLELGDSALYLCASSLEFPGQGSNEQFFGPGTRLTVL.

V and J are TRBV18 and TRBJ2-6, with D maybe TRBD2 (6 bases). Germline CDR1 reads KGHSH; CDR2 reads LQKENI. Between the trimmed V and J ends, which lost 0 bases and 2 bases, there was a span of 8 bases. The CDR3 has 16 amino acids. DNA of the CDR3: TGTGCCAGCTCACCACCGGGGGGAACTGGGGCCAACGTCCTGACTTTC. It yields the protein CASSPPGGTGANVLTF.

This clone was counted a single time. The chain uses TRBV6-5 and TRBJ2-5; D ambiguous. There are 14 residues in the CDR3. Per germline, CDR1 MNHEY and CDR2 SVGAGI. V gave up 6 bases and J gave up 1 base, with 12 bases separating them. CDR3 nucleotide sequence: TGTGCCAGCAGCCGCTCCCGGCTCCAAGAGACCCAGTACTTC. It codes for CASSRSRLQETQYF.

The chain links TRBV5-1 to TRBJ1-2, with D perhaps TRBD1 (5 bases). V lost 1 base and J lost 4, with 11 bases in between. The CDR3 loop spans 14 amino acids. Germline V CDR1 and CDR2: SGHRS, YFSETQ. CDR3 loop: CASSLSGPLYGYTF. CDR3 sequence (DNA): TGCGCCAGCAGCTTGTCAGGGCCACTCTATGGCTACACCTTC.

The chain employs TRBV4-2 and TRBJ1-6; D is unclear. CDR1 and CDR2 from the germline V gene are LGHNA and YNFKEQ. There are 16 residues in the CDR3. Trimming pared 6 bases from V and 0 bases from J, leaving 12 bases between. The CDR3 nucleotides read TGTGCCAGCAGTCCGGCAGCCAGCTCCTATAATTCACCCCTCCACTTT. This sequence encodes CASSPAASSYNSPLHF.

The V gene is TRBV4-1, the J gene TRBJ1-6; D might be TRBD1 (5 bases). Germline V gives CDR1 MGHRA, CDR2 YSYEKL. V was shortened by 0 bases and J by 5 bases, with 14 bases between the two germline ends. The CDR3 totals 17 residues. As DNA, the CDR3 is TGCGCCAGCAGCCAAGAGGGACGGGGATGGAATAATTCACCCCTCCACTTT. This codes for CASSQEGRGWNNSPLHF.

To note about this clone: This same CDR3 is encoded by further DNA sequences in the sample. J is TRBJ2-3 and V is TRBV6-1; D is undetermined. There are 12 residues in the CDR3. Deletions cut 4 bases from V and 2 bases from J, with 4 bases between. Germline lookup yields CDR1 MNHNS and CDR2 SASEGT. The CDR3 loop reads CASSGLTDTQYF. As DNA, the CDR3 is TGTGCCAGCAGTGGACTCACAGATACGCAGTATTTT.

The chain employs TRBV30 and TRBJ2-2; 8 bases are a match to TRBD1. Germline V gene sequence: CDR1 GTSNPN, CDR2 SVGIG (reference sequence). J was trimmed by 1 base and V by 3 bases; bases with no gene match: 4. The CDR3 spans 15 residues. The CDR3 region has the DNA TGTGCCTGGAGAATCGGGACAGGGAACACCGGGGAGCTGTTTTTT. As protein: CAWRIGTGNTGELFF.

This clone occurred a few times. The limits of the CDR3 on the DNA are not certain, so only TCRdb's listed CDR3 is given. The V gene is TRBV10-2, the J gene TRBJ2-5; the table's D call TRBD1 went unverified against the DNA. The CDR3 length equals 15 residues, ends included. Germline CDR1 reads WSHSY; CDR2 reads SAAADI. CDR3 protein: CASSFFGQGEETQYF.

This clone was picked up one time. The rearrangement links TRBV4-1 to TRBJ1-2; D might be TRBD1 (5 bases). Trimming pared 1 base from V and 11 bases from J, leaving 26 bases between. Germline V lookup: CDR1 MGHRA, CDR2 YSYEKL. The CDR3 runs 17 residues. The CDR3 loop is CASSQVFSGTFPGPYTF. The CDR3 DNA sequence: TGCGCCAGCAGCCAAGTCTTTTCGGGGACTTTCCCAGGCCCTTACACCTTC.

This rearrangement joins TRBV11-2 to TRBJ2-3; no clear D. CDR3 size: 14 residues. Trimming stripped 6 bases from V and 0 bases from J, with 10 bases between. Germline CDR1 is SGHAT and CDR2 is FQNNGV. DNA for the CDR3: TGTGCCAGCAGGGAGTGGTCTAGCACAGATACGCAGTATTTT. Amino acids: CASREWSSTDTQYF.